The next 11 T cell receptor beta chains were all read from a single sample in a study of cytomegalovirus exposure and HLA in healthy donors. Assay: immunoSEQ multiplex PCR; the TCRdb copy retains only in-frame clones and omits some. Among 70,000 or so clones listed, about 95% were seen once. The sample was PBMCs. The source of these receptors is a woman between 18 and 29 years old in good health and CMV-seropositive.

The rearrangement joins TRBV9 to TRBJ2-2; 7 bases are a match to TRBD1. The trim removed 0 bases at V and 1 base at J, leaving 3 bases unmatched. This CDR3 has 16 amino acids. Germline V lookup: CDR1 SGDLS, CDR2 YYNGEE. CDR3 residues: CASSVGWDRNTGELFF. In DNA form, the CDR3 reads TGTGCCAGCAGCGTAGGGTGGGACAGGAACACCGGGGAGCTGTTTTTT.

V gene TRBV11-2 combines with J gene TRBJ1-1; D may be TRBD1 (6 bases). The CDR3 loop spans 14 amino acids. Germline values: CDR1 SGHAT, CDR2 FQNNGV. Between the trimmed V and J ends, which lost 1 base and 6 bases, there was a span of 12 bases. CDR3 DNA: TGTGCCAGCAGCTTAGGCGGGGGCCGGGCTGAAGCTTTCTTT. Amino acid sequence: CASSLGGGRAEAFF. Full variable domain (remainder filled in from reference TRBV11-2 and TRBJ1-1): EAGVAQSPRYKIIEKRQSVAFWCNPISGHATLYWYQQILGQGPKLLIQFQNNGVVDDSQLPKDRFSAERLKGVDSTLKIQPAKLEDSAVYLCASSLGGGRAEAFFGQGTRLTVV.

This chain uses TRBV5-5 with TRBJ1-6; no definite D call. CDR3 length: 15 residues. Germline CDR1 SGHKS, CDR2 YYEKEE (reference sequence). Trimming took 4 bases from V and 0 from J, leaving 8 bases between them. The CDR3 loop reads CASSPPSSYNSPLHF. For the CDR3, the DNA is TGTGCCAGCAGCCCCCCTAGCTCCTATAATTCACCCCTCCACTTT.

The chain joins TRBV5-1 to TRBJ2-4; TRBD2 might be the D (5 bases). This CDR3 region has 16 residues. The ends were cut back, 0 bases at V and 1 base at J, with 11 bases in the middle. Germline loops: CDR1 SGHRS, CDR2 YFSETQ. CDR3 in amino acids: CASSLDAGMAKNIQYF. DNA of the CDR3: TGCGCCAGCAGCTTGGACGCGGGTATGGCCAAAAACATTCAGTACTTC.

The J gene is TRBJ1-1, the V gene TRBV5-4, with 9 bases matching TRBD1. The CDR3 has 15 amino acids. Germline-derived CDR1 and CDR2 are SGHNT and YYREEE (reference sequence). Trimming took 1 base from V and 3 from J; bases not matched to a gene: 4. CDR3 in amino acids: CASSLRDRVDTEAFF. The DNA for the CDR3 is TGTGCCAGCAGCTTGCGGGACAGGGTCGACACTGAAGCTTTCTTT.

DNA for the CDR3: TGTGCCAGCAGCGCTCCCATCGGGGGGGACCGGGATGGCTACACCTTC. This sequence encodes CASSAPIGGDRDGYTF. The rearrangement links TRBV9 to TRBJ1-2, with a weak D call TRBD1 (5 bases). The germline V gene encodes CDR1 SGDLS and CDR2 YYNGEE. Trimming left V 3 bases short and J 6 bases short, with 21 bases between. This CDR3 comprises 16 residues. Looking up the rest from reference TRBV9 and TRBJ1-2 gives the full variable domain: DSGVTQTPKHLITATGQRVTLRCSPRSGDLSVYWYQQSLDQGLQFLIQYYNGEERAKGNILERFSAQQFPDLHSELNLSSLELGDSALYFCASSAPIGGDRDGYTFGSGTRLTVV.

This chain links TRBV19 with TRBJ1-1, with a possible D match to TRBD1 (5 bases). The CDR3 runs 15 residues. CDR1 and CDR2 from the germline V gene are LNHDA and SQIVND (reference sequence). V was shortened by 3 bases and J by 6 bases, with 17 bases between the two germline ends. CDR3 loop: CASSIRSGKWPEAFF. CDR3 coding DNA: TGTGCCAGTAGTATTCGGTCAGGGAAATGGCCTGAAGCTTTCTTT.

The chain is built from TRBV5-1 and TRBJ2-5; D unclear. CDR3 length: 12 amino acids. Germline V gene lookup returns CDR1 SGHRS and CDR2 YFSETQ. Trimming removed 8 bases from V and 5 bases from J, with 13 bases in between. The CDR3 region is CASGASSETQYF. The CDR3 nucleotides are TGCGCCAGTGGAGCCTCCTCGGAGACCCAGTACTTC.

In DNA form, the CDR3 reads TGTGCCTGGAGTACAGAAGCCAAAAACATTCAGTACTTC. Protein: CAWSTEAKNIQYF. This rearrangement joins TRBV30 to TRBJ2-4; D call uncertain. The CDR3 length is 13 residues. The germline CDR1 and CDR2 sequences are GTSNPN and SVGIG (reference sequence). Trimming removed 2 bases from V and 0 bases from J, with 5 bases in between.

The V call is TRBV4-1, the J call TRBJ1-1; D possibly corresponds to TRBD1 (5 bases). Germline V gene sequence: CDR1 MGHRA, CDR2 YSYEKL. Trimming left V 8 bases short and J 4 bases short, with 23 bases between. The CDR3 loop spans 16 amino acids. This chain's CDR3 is CASQGQGPGMGTEAFF. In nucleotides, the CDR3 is TGCGCCAGCCAAGGGCAGGGTCCAGGGATGGGCACTGAAGCTTTCTTT.

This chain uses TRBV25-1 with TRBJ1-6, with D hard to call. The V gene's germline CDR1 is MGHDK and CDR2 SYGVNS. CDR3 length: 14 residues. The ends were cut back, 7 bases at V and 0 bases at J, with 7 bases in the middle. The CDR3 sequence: CASTASSYNSPLHF. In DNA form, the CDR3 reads TGTGCCAGCACTGCGAGCTCCTATAATTCACCCCTCCACTTT. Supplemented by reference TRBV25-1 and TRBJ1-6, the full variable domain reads EADIYQTPRYLVIGTGKKITLECSQTMGHDKMYWYQQDPGMELHLIHYSYGVNSTEKGDLSSESTVSRIRTEHFPLTLESARPSHTSQYLCASTASSYNSPLHFGNGTRLTVT.